This T cell receptor (beta chain) was observed in a study of cytomegalovirus exposure and HLA in healthy donors. General study results and limits: The authors later found most CMV-associated TCR beta chains appeared HLA-restricted. In a later analysis, V- and J-gene trimming of beta chains associated with a DCLRE1C missense variant, replicated independently.

13 Jbeta primers and 60 Vbeta primers were used for the PCR. Sequencing was performed with immunoSEQ multiplex PCR; in TCRdb, only in-frame clones are kept and a portion is missing. The sample comprises about 210,000 clones, over 80% of which are singletons, and around 6% rests with the top ten. The CDR3 sequence is 15 residues long. The germline V gene has CDR1 ENHRY and CDR2 SYGVKD. V gave up 3 bases and J gave up 4 bases; unmatched junction bases: 5. Remarks on this clone: The antigen is unknown.

This sequence was found in a man aged 35 to 55 in good health and CMV-seropositive. Input material: PBMCs. V and J are TRBV10-3 and TRBJ1-2; 10 bases are a match to TRBD1. CDR3 nucleotide sequence: TGTGCCATCAGTGAAGGGGACAGGGGAGTCTATGGCTACACCTTC. Its protein is CAISEGDRGVYGYTF.